Listed below are T cell receptor beta chains from one sample, sequenced in a study of blood T cells in healthy people across ages. MiXCR, applied by TCRdb to the 5' RACE reads, yields one record per CDR3 protein. The table includes 1 million to 1.2 million distinct CDR3 sequences, less than 45% detected once. The sequencing input was blood. The receptor source for this set is a man younger than 35 in good health. Each CDR3 is given with its conserved first and last residue. The D gene is left open where the match is weak. For some rows the clone size is stated as once, few or many, or as a class when expanded; others skip it.

many,.,TRBV7-2,TRBJ2-5,TGTGCCAGCAGCTTAAATCTTCAAGAGACCCAGTACTTC,CASSLNLQETQYF
.,.,TRBV25-1,TRBJ2-7,TGTGCCAGCAGGGCGGCAAATGGCGAGCAGTACTTC,CASRAANGEQYF
many,.,TRBV4-1,TRBJ1-1,TGCGCCAGCAGCCAAGATGGGGAGACTGAAGCTTTCTTT,CASSQDGETEAFF
many,.,TRBV29-1,TRBJ2-1,TGCAGCGTTGAAGAGACCCAGGGGTATGAGCAGTTCTTC,CSVEETQGYEQFF
few,.,TRBV7-6,TRBJ2-1,TGTGCCAGCAGCCCGAGGACTGGGGGGCAGTTCTTC,CASSPRTGGQFF
.,TRBD1,TRBV6-2/TRBV6-3,TRBJ1-4,TGTGCCAGCAGACCGGGACAGAATGAAAAACTGTTTTTT,CASRPGQNEKLFF
.,.,TRBV28,TRBJ2-5,TGTGCCAGCAGTAAACGAGTCAGAACCCAAGAGACCCAGTACTTC,CASSKRVRTQETQYF
.,.,TRBV7-6,TRBJ1-2,TGTGCCAGCAGCCTAACTCCGGGCTCTGATCCCGACTCCTACACCTTC,CASSLTPGSDPDSYTF
few,.,TRBV6-2/TRBV6-3,TRBJ2-4,TGTGCCAGCAGTTATGTGGGCTCTCGGCCCATTCAGTACTTC,CASSYVGSRPIQYF
few,TRBD1,TRBV20-1,TRBJ2-5,TGCAGTGCTTCAACAGGGGGCGAAAATGAGCAGTACTTC,CSASTGGENEQYF
few,TRBD1,TRBV18,TRBJ2-3,TGTGCCAGCTCACCACGCAGGGGGGATACGCAGTATTTT,CASSPRRGDTQYF
.,TRBD2,TRBV3-1,TRBJ2-1,TGTGCCAGCAGCCTCGCACTAGCGGGGGGTTACGATGAGCAGTTCTTC,CASSLALAGGYDEQFF
.,.,TRBV20-1,TRBJ2-3,TGCAATGCTATCCCGGGGCCACCCGGGAATACGCAGTATTTT,CNAIPGPPGNTQYF
.,.,TRBV7-2,TRBJ1-1,TGTGCCAGCAGCTTAATGGCAGGACAGAACACTGAAGCTTTCTTT,CASSLMAGQNTEAFF
.,.,TRBV4-3,TRBJ1-2,TGCGCCAGCAGCCAAGCTGAGTCGCGGGGGAACTATGGCTACACCTTC,CASSQAESRGNYGYTF
many,.,TRBV7-2,TRBJ1-2,TGTGCCAGCAGCTTAGCGTCCTATGGCTACACCTTC,CASSLASYGYTF